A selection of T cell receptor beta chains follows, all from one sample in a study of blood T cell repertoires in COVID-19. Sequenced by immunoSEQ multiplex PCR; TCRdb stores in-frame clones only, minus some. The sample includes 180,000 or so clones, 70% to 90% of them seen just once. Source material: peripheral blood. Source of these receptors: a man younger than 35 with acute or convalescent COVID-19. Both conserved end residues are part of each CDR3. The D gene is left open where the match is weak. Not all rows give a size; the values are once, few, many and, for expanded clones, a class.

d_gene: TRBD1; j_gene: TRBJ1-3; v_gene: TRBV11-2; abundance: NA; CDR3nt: TGTGCCAGCAGTCAGAAGGGACAGTCTGGAAACACCATATATTTT; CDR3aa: CASSQKGQSGNTIYF
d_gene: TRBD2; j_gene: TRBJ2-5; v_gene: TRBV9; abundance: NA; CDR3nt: TGTGCCAGCAATTCGGGGGGGCTTGAGACCCAGTACTTC; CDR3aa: CASNSGGLETQYF
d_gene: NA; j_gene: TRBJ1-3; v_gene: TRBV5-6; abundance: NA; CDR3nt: TGTGCCAGCAGCACCCGTGGGCACTCTGGAAACACCATATATTTT; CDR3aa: CASSTRGHSGNTIYF
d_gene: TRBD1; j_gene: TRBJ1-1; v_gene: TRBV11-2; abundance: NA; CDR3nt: TGTGCCAGCAGCAGTGACAGGGACACTGAAGCTTTCTTT; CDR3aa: CASSSDRDTEAFF
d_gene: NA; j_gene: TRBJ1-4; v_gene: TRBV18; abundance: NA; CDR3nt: TGTGCCAGCTCCCCCCCCGTGAGGGGCGGGGAAGAAAAACTGTTTTTT; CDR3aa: CASSPPVRGGEEKLFF
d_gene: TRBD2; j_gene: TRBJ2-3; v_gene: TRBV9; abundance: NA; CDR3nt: TGTGCCAGCAGCGTATTTTCTAGCGGGGGAAACACAGATACGCAGTATTTT; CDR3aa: CASSVFSSGGNTDTQYF
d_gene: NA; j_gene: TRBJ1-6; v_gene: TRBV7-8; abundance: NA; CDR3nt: TGTGCCAGCAGCCTACAGGGCGCCACCTATAATTCACCCCTCCACTTT; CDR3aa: CASSLQGATYNSPLHF
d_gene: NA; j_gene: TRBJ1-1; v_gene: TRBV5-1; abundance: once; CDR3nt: TGCGCCAGCAGTTCAAATTTACAGAACACTGAAGCTTTCTTT; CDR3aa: CASSSNLQNTEAFF
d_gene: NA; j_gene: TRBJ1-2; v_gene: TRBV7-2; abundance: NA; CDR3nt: TGTGCCAGCAGCTTAGTTGTTCCGGGGGGGACCTCATGGGATGGCTACACCTTC; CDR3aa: CASSLVVPGGTSWDGYTF
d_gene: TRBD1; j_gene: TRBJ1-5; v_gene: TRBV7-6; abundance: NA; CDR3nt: TGTGCCAGCAGCTTAGGGGACAGCGTGAATCAGCCCCAGCATTTT; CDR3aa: CASSLGDSVNQPQHF
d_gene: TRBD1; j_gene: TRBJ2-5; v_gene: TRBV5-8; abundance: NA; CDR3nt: TGTGCCAGCAGCCCCCGGACAGGGAGCCCTTATGAGACCCAGTACTTC; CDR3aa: CASSPRTGSPYETQYF
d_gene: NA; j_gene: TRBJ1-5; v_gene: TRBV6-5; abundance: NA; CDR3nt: TGTGCCAGCCAGGCGGGGGGACGGCGCAATCAGCCCCAGCATTTT; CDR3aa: CASQAGGRRNQPQHF
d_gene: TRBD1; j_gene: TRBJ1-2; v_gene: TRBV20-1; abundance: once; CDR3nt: TGCAGTGCTAGTTCCAGGGGGCACCATGGCTACACCTTC; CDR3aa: CSASSRGHHGYTF
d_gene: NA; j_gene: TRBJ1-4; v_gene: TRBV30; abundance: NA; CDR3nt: TGTGCCTGGAGTGTCGCGGCAGGGCAGAAAAAACTGTTTTTT; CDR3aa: CAWSVAAGQKKLFF
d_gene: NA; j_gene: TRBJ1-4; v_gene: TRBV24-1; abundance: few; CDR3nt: TGTGCCACCAGTGATCCCCGGGGGAGGGTGTTTTTT; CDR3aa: CATSDPRGRVFF
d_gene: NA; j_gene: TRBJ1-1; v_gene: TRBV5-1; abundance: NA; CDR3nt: TGCGCCAGCGCCGGACAATGGGCCAAGGATGAAGCTTTCTTT; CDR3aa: CASAGQWAKDEAFF
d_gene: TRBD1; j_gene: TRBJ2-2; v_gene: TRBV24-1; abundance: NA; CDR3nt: TGTGCCACCAGTGACCTGGACAGGGGACTCGGGGAGCTGTTTTTT; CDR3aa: CATSDLDRGLGELFF
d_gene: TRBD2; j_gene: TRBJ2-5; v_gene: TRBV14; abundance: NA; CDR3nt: TGTGCCAGCAGCCAGGAGCGGGGCCAAGAGACCCAGTACTTC; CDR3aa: CASSQERGQETQYF
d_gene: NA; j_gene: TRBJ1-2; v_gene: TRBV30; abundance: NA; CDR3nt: TGTGCCTGGTTTTGGTTCAGGTCCCGAACCCTCGGCTATGGCTACACCTTC; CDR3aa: CAWFWFRSRTLGYGYTF
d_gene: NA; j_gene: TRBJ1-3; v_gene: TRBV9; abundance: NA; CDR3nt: TGTGCCAGCGCTTCAACAGGGTCCCGCTCTGGAAACACCATATATTTT; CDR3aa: CASASTGSRSGNTIYF
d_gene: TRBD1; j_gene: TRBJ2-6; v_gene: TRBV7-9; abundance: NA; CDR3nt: TGTGCCAGCAGTTTCACGGCAGGGGGCAGCTCTGGGGCCAACGTCCTGACTTTC; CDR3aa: CASSFTAGGSSGANVLTF
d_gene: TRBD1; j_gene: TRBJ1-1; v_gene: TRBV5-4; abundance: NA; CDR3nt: TGTGCCAGCAGCTTGGGACCTGGGACAGCGAACACTGAAGCTTTCTTT; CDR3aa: CASSLGPGTANTEAFF
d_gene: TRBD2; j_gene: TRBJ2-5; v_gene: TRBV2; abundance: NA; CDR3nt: TGTGCCAGCATGGGTCCCACTTGGGGACTAGCGGGACAAGAGACCCAGTACTTC; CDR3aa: CASMGPTWGLAGQETQYF
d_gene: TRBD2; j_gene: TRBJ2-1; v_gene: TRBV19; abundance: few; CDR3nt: TGTGCCACCGAAGCGGGGAGCTCCTACAATGAGCAGTTCTTC; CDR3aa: CATEAGSSYNEQFF
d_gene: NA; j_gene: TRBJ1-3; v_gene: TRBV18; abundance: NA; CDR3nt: TGTGCCAGCTCGACCCAGGTCGGGGGTTCCTCTGGAAACACCATATATTTT; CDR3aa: CASSTQVGGSSGNTIYF
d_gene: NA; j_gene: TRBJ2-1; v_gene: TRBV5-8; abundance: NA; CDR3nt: TGTGCCAGCAGCCTGGAGGGGCCTTGGGATGAGCAGTTCTTC; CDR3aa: CASSLEGPWDEQFF
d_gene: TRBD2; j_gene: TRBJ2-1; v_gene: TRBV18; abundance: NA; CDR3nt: TGTGCCAGCTCAGCCGGGACTAGCGGGGGGAATGAGCAGTTCTTC; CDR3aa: CASSAGTSGGNEQFF
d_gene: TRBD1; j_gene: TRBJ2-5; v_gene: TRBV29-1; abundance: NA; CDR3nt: TGCAGCGTTGTTAGGAATTTAGGGACAGGGCGGGTGGAGACCCAGTACTTC; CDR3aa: CSVVRNLGTGRVETQYF
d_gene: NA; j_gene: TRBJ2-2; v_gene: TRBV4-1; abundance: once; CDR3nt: TGCGCCAGCAGCCAAGATAGCTGGGTAGGAGGCACCGGGGAGCTGTTTTTT; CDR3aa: CASSQDSWVGGTGELFF
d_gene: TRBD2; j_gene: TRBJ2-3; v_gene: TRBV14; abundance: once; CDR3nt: TGTGCCAGCAGCCAACCCGGGACTAATCTTCGCACAGATACGCAGTATTTT; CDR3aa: CASSQPGTNLRTDTQYF
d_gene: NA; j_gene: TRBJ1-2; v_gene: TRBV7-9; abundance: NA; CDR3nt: TGTGCCAGCAGCCCAGGACAGTTCTATGGCTACACCTTC; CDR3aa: CASSPGQFYGYTF